These 2 T cell receptor beta chains share one sample of origin, sequenced in a study of T cell responses to AZD1222 COVID-19 vaccine. Profiling relied on immunoSEQ multiplex PCR, and the TCRdb table lists in-frame clones only, not all of them. The sample has roughly 250,000 clones, 90% to 95% seen once. This material consisted of peripheral blood, taken on day 0 of AZD1222 vaccination. The receptors originated from an adult in good health.

The chain carries TRBV21-1 and TRBJ1-6. TRBV21-1 is a pseudogene segment. This CDR3 region has 17 residues. The CDR3 nucleotides are TGTGCCAGCAGCAAAGCCGGGGGAAGCTCCTATAATTCACCCCTCCACTTT. It is translated as CASSKAGGSSYNSPLHF.

The V gene is TRBV20-1, the J gene TRBJ2-3; D perhaps matches TRBD2 (5 bases). The V and J ends lost 3 bases and 2 bases respectively, with 9 bases between them. There are 13 residues in the CDR3. Germline loops: CDR1 DFQATT, CDR2 SNEGSKA (reference sequence). The CDR3 here is CSASGEYTDTQYF. The CDR3 bases are TGCAGTGCTAGTGGGGAGTACACAGATACGCAGTATTTT.